This entry lists 14 T cell receptor beta chains sequenced from one sample in a study of T-cell memory formation after mild COVID-19. TCRdb re-analysed the 5' RACE reads in MiXCR, keeping a single row per CDR3 protein. Of just under 550,000 distinct CDR3 sequences listed, 20% are singletons. The source material was PBMCs or a T cell subset sorted from them (not recorded which). Receptor source: an adult woman who had mild COVID-19 (a few samples of this study predate the infection). Cell type and time point are not known.

The chain has TRBV7-2 and TRBJ2-3; D not certain. CDR1 is SGHTA and CDR2 is FQGNSA in the germline V gene. The CDR3 spans 13 residues. Trimming removed 6 bases at V and 4 bases at J, with 11 bases between. Here the CDR3 reads CASSSGVPDTQYF. CDR3 DNA: TGTGCCAGCAGTTCTGGGGTCCCAGATACGCAGTATTTT.

This clonotype was picked up a small number of times. The V call is TRBV7-8, the J call TRBJ2-5, with D unclear. The germline V gene encodes CDR1 SGHVS and CDR2 FQNEAQ. The length of the CDR3 is 14 residues. The V gene lost 5 bases and the J gene lost 0 bases, with 10 bases spanning the gap. The CDR3 DNA is TGTGCCAGCAGCCTTCTAACTAACCAAGAGACCCAGTACTTC. This sequence encodes CASSLLTNQETQYF.

The rearrangement links TRBV12-3 or TRBV12-4 to TRBJ2-1; 9 bases map to TRBD1. This CDR3 has 16 amino acids. V trimming: 0 bases; J trimming: 5 bases; junction bases outside the gene matches: 5. CDR3 amino acids: CASSLARDRVDNEQFF. CDR3 DNA: TGTGCCAGCAGTTTAGCCCGGGACAGGGTGGACAATGAGCAGTTCTTC.

This clonotype was seen only a few times. The chain uses TRBV28 and TRBJ2-7, with TRBD2 matching over 9 bases. Trimming cost V 6 bases and J 4 bases; bases outside gene matches: 4. Germline V lookup: CDR1 MDHEN, CDR2 SYDVKM. This CDR3 region has 13 residues. CDR3 sequence: CASSAGGRYEQYF. The CDR3, as DNA: TGTGCCAGCAGCGCGGGAGGGCGATACGAGCAGTACTTC.

This clonotype has only a few counts. The rearrangement joins TRBV11-1 to TRBJ2-5; perhaps TRBD2 as D (5 bases). The germline V and J ends were trimmed by 3 bases and 9 bases, with 11 bases remaining between them. Germline CDR1 reads SGHAT; CDR2 reads FQDESV (reference sequence). The CDR3 runs to 12 residues. CDR3: CASSFSLRAQYF. As DNA, the CDR3 is TGTGCCAGCAGCTTCAGTCTGAGGGCCCAGTACTTC.

This clonotype came up many times. The chain joins TRBV7-8 to TRBJ2-7, with 8 bases aligning to TRBD1. Germline CDR1 SGHVS, CDR2 FQNEAQ. The CDR3 is 14 residues long. Unmatched junction bases numbered 7, after V lost 5 bases and J lost 4 bases. CDR3 in amino acids: CASSPRTGWYEQYF. For the CDR3, the DNA is TGTGCCAGCAGCCCCCGGACAGGGTGGTACGAGCAGTACTTC.

J is TRBJ1-2 and V is TRBV12-3 or TRBV12-4; D is possibly TRBD1 (6 bases). This CDR3 contains 14 residues. V gave up 3 bases and J gave up 6 bases, with 14 bases separating them. CDR3 in DNA: TGTGCCAGCAGTTTCGCAGGGGCGCAGCATGGCTACACCTTC. This sequence encodes CASSFAGAQHGYTF.

This clonotype was counted only a few times. V is TRBV27 and J is TRBJ1-2; no reliable D call. The CDR3 consists of 15 residues. Germline values: CDR1 MNHEY, CDR2 SMNVEV (reference sequence). The V end lost 2 bases, the J end lost 4 bases, and 14 bases lay between the germline ends. The CDR3, as DNA: TGTGCCAGCAGTTTAATGGTTCCAGGCCCCTATGGCTACACCTTC. This encodes CASSLMVPGPYGYTF.

This clonotype was detected a few times. The CDR3 reads CASRNSPAPYEQYF. CDR3 nucleotides: TGTGCCAGTCGGAACAGCCCGGCGCCCTACGAGCAGTACTTC. This sequence joins TRBV19 and TRBJ2-7; D unresolved. Germline values: CDR1 LNHDA, CDR2 SQIVND (reference sequence). The germline V and J ends were trimmed by 8 bases and 2 bases, with 16 bases remaining between them. The CDR3 loop spans 14 amino acids.

In its sample, this clonotype was seen a few times. The CDR3 DNA is TGTGCCACCAGCAGCGGGGGGGAGGCCTACAATGAGCAGTTCTTC. Its translation is CATSSGGEAYNEQFF. V and J are TRBV15 and TRBJ2-1; 8 nucleotides match TRBD2. The CDR3 has 15 amino acids. The ends lost 3 bases at V and 2 bases at J; junction bases unmatched: 3. Germline V CDR1 and CDR2: LNHNV, YYDKDF (reference sequence).

The chain combines TRBV6-5 with TRBJ2-1; no clear D. Germline CDR1 MNHEY, CDR2 SVGAGI. V was clipped by 0 bases and J by 5 bases, with 8 bases between them. CDR3 length: 14 residues. CDR3 in DNA: TGTGCCAGCAGTTACTCCCAGAACCACAATGAGCAGTTCTTC. Translated, it gives CASSYSQNHNEQFF.

This clonotype turned up a few times. The chain has TRBV7-9 and TRBJ2-7; D unclear. Germline lookup yields CDR1 SEHNR and CDR2 FQNEAQ (reference sequence). The CDR3 spans 13 residues. The ends were cut back, 4 bases at V and 6 bases at J, with 13 bases in the middle. The CDR3 protein is CASSSTAWVEQYF. The CDR3 DNA sequence: TGTGCCAGCAGCTCCACAGCTTGGGTCGAGCAGTACTTC.

This clonotype was detected a few times. V and J are TRBV5-1 and TRBJ1-1; TRBD1 might be the D (5 bases). Trimming took off 4 bases at V and 0 bases at J, with 13 bases between the two ends. The CDR3 is made up of 15 amino acids. Germline CDR1 SGHRS, CDR2 YFSETQ. The CDR3 loop is CASSHGPGLNTEAFF. The CDR3 DNA sequence: TGCGCCAGCAGCCATGGACCGGGGCTGAACACTGAAGCTTTCTTT. Using reference TRBV5-1 and TRBJ1-1 for the parts outside the CDR3, the full variable domain is KAGVTQTPRYLIKTRGQQVTLSCSPISGHRSVSWYQQTPGQGLQFLFEYFSETQRNKGNFPGRFSGRQFSNSRSEMNVSTLELGDSALYLCASSHGPGLNTEAFFGQGTRLTVV.

The chain joins TRBV7-9 to TRBJ2-7; tentative D call: TRBD1 (6 bases). V lost 0 bases and J lost 3, with 12 bases in between. Germline V gene data show CDR1 as SEHNR and CDR2 as FQNEAQ (reference sequence). The CDR3 has 15 amino acids. The CDR3 DNA follows: TGTGCCAGCAGCTTAGCCGGGACAACCAACTACGAGCAGTACTTC. Amino acid sequence: CASSLAGTTNYEQYF. Combining the CDR3 with reference TRBV7-9 and TRBJ2-7 gives the whole variable domain DTGVSQNPRHKITKRGQNVTFRCDPISEHNRLYWYRQTLGQGPEFLTYFQNEAQLEKSRLLSDRFSAERPKGSFSTLEIQRTEQGDSAMYLCASSLAGTTNYEQYFGPGTRLTVT.